This record concerns one TCR beta chain sequence. Its specificity is not known. The protocol was immunoSEQ multiplex PCR, while the TCRdb copy is restricted to in-frame clones and leaves out a portion. The sample lists 60,000 to 75,000 clones; 84% were seen once. The sample originates from a study of T cells in localized non-small cell lung cancer. Points from the study as a whole: Since sequencing was restricted to only one region of the tumor, intratumor heterogeneity remains a possibility. Compared with tumor, uninvolved adjacent lung displayed greater T cell clonality, ranking highest overall.

This CDR3 comprises 15 residues. Germline V lookup: CDR1 MRHNA, CDR2 SNTAGT. The ends lost 6 bases at V and 7 bases at J; junction bases unmatched: 9. Sequencing used peripheral blood, obtained before any cancer treatment. The source of this sequence is a female donor aged 60 or older with stage I lung adenocarcinoma. The chain is built from TRBV6-4 and TRBJ2-1, with 10 bases identical to TRBD1. The CDR3 spells CASSARDRGLNEQFF. CDR3 nucleotide sequence: TGTGCCAGCAGCGCCCGGGACAGGGGTTTGAATGAGCAGTTCTTC.